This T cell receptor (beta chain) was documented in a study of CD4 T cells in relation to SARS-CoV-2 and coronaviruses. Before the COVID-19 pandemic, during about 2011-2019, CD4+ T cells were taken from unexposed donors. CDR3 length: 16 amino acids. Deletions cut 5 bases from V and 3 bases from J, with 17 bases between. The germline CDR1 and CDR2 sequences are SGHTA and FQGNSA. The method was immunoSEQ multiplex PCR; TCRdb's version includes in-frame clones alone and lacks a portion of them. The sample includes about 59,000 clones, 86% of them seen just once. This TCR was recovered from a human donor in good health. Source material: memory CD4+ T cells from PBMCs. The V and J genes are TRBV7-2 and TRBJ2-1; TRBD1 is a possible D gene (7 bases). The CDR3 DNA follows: TGTGCCAGCAGCCCCCAGGGGGGCTTGCGCTACAATGAGCAGTTCTTC. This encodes CASSPQGGLRYNEQFF.